This T cell receptor (beta chain) was recovered during a study of blood T cell repertoires in COVID-19. Study as a whole: COVID-19 samples from acute and convalescent phases originated in the United States, Italy and Spain. T cells, B-cell-depleted T cells, or PBMCs supplied cDNA or gDNA.

Authors' processing steps: The assay estimated nucleated cells by amplifying reference gene primers. The protocol was immunoSEQ multiplex PCR, while the TCRdb copy is restricted to in-frame clones and leaves out a portion. V, J and clone size were drawn from that table, and D and trimming were deduced from the DNA. The table lists around 250,000 clones, more than 70% of them singletons, with roughly 7.8% in the top ten. Germline V gene data show CDR1 as MDHEN and CDR2 as SYDVKM. There are 12 residues in the CDR3. The ends lost 11 bases at V and 6 bases at J; junction bases unmatched: 7. Sequencing used peripheral blood. V gene TRBV28 combines with J gene TRBJ2-1; TRBD2 agrees at 7 bases. This clonotype was sampled from a man aged 40-50 years with active or convalescent COVID-19. The CDR3 DNA is TGTGCCTCCGGTGGGGGGGGCAATGAGCAGTTCTTC. Its translation is CASGGGGNEQFF.